A single sample gave rise to the 20 T cell receptor beta chains below, sequenced in a study of T-cell memory formation after mild COVID-19. One entry per CDR3 protein results from TCRdb running MiXCR on the 5' RACE reads. The sample yields 400,000 to 550,000 distinct CDR3 sequences, about 23% seen once. The sample was PBMCs or a T cell subset sorted from them (not recorded which). These receptors were collected from an adult woman who had mild COVID-19 (a few samples of this study predate the infection). Cell type and time point are not known.

Details on this clonotype: At one end the junction does not follow the germline gene, possibly because of a read error. The chain couples TRBV20-1 to TRBJ2-7; 11 bases agree with TRBD2. The CDR3 sequence is 11 residues long. Germline loops: CDR1 DFQATT, CDR2 SNEGSKA (reference sequence). The CDR3 reads CSGTSGYEQYF. As DNA, the CDR3 is TGTAGCGGGACTAGCGGCTACGAGCAGTACTTC.

The chain combines TRBV6-5 with TRBJ2-3, with D uncertain. The V gene's germline CDR1 is MNHEY and CDR2 SVGAGI. V gave up 5 bases and J gave up 0 bases, with 15 bases separating them. The CDR3 has 16 amino acids. CDR3 residues: CASSPLTSPSTDTQYF. In DNA form, the CDR3 reads TGTGCCAGCAGTCCACTAACCTCGCCTAGCACAGATACGCAGTATTTT.

There are a few counts of this clonotype. The chain employs TRBV20-1 and TRBJ2-7; D unclear. The V gene lost 1 base and the J gene lost 3 bases, with 10 bases spanning the gap. The V gene's germline CDR1 is DFQATT and CDR2 SNEGSKA (reference sequence). The CDR3 sequence is 13 residues long. CDR3 loop: CSARGSRYYEQYF. The CDR3, as DNA: TGCAGTGCTAGAGGCAGCAGATACTACGAGCAGTACTTC.

This clonotype was detected a few times. The chain has TRBV5-1 and TRBJ1-4; tentative D call: TRBD1 (6 bases). Trimming took 3 bases from V and 3 from J, leaving 9 bases between them. Germline lookup yields CDR1 SGHRS and CDR2 YFSETQ. This CDR3 spans 14 amino acids. The CDR3 nucleotides are TGCGCCAGCAGCTCCACAGGGTCTAATGAAAAACTGTTTTTT. As protein: CASSSTGSNEKLFF.

This clonotype was seen a few times. The chain uses TRBV30 and TRBJ2-1, with a possible D match to TRBD2 (5 bases). V was clipped by 4 bases and J by 4 bases, with 8 bases between them. The CDR3 consists of 12 residues. CDR1 and CDR2 (germline): GTSNPN, SVGIG (reference sequence). The CDR3, as DNA: TGTGCCTGGATCTCGGGGTACAATGAGCAGTTCTTC. It specifies CAWISGYNEQFF.

This clonotype was observed a handful of times. This chain links TRBV3-1 with TRBJ2-7; either TRBD1 or TRBD2 may supply D (5 bases each). V gave up 4 bases and J gave up 0 bases, with 13 bases separating them. The germline V gene has CDR1 LGHDT and CDR2 YNNKEL (reference sequence). The CDR3 length is 15 residues. The CDR3 loop reads CASSLGTDSSYEQYF. CDR3 DNA: TGTGCCAGCAGCCTCGGGACCGATAGCTCCTACGAGCAGTACTTC.

This clonotype was observed a few times. The chain has TRBV27 and TRBJ2-7; 14 nucleotides align to TRBD2. The CDR3 totals 16 residues. The V and J ends lost 7 bases and 3 bases, in that order; junction bases with no gene match: 8. Germline-derived CDR1 and CDR2 are MNHEY and SMNVEV (reference sequence). The CDR3 DNA sequence: TGTGCCAGCATCCCGCGGGGACTAGCGGGAGTCTACGAGCAGTACTTC. Translation gives CASIPRGLAGVYEQYF.

The chain links TRBV19 to TRBJ2-5; no clear D. The germline gives CDR1 LNHDA, CDR2 SQIVND (reference sequence). The CDR3 is made up of 13 amino acids. V shed 5 bases and J shed 10 bases, with 17 bases lying between them. This CDR3 is CASSGPSPAYQYF. CDR3 nucleotide sequence: TGTGCCAGTAGTGGGCCCTCGCCAGCGTACCAGTACTTC.

This chain links TRBV30 with TRBJ2-1, with 7 nucleotides matching TRBD1. The CDR3 is 13 residues long. Germline CDR1 is GTSNPN and CDR2 is SVGIG (reference sequence). V trimming: 2 bases; J trimming: 6 bases; junction bases outside the gene matches: 4. The CDR3 spells CAWSLDRVNEQFF. The CDR3 DNA reads TGTGCCTGGAGTCTCGACAGGGTCAATGAGCAGTTCTTC.

The CDR3 nucleotides read TGCAGCGTTTCGGGCAGGCTATACCAAGAGACCCAGTACTTC. This gives the protein CSVSGRLYQETQYF. J is TRBJ2-5 and V is TRBV29-1; D remains unclear. The V gene lost 5 bases and the J gene lost 0 bases, with 13 bases spanning the gap. Germline V gives CDR1 SQVTM, CDR2 ANQGSEA. This CDR3 has 14 amino acids.

A few counts support this clonotype. The rearrangement joins TRBV10-3 to TRBJ2-7, with D possibly being TRBD2 (5 bases). The CDR3 covers 11 residues. Germline V gene sequence: CDR1 ENHRY, CDR2 SYGVKD. The germline V and J ends were trimmed by 6 bases and 3 bases, with 6 bases remaining between them. The CDR3 sequence: CAISRDYEQYF. CDR3 DNA sequence: TGTGCCATCAGCCGGGACTACGAGCAGTACTTC.

The chain uses TRBV6-1 and TRBJ2-1; 12 nucleotides agree with TRBD1. The V gene end was trimmed by 7 bases and the J gene end by 7 bases; junction bases not matched to a gene: 8. The germline V gene encodes CDR1 MNHNS and CDR2 SASEGT. CDR3 length: 15 amino acids. The CDR3 DNA reads TGTGCCAGCACCGGGACAGGGGGCGGTGTAAATGAGCAGTTCTTC. It specifies CASTGTGGGVNEQFF.

The chain is built from TRBV6-6 and TRBJ1-1; 9 bases fit TRBD1. CDR1 and CDR2 from the germline V gene are MNHNY and SVGAGI (reference sequence). There are 18 residues in the CDR3. V lost 0 bases and J lost 0; bases outside the gene matches: 8. The CDR3, as DNA: TGTGCCAGCAGTTACTCGAGTACAGGGGGCCCCATGAACACTGAAGCTTTCTTT. Translating gives CASSYSSTGGPMNTEAFF.

The V gene is TRBV7-2, the J gene TRBJ2-4, with D perhaps matching TRBD1 (5 bases). Germline loops: CDR1 SGHTA, CDR2 FQGNSA. Trimming removed 5 bases at V and 0 bases at J, with 14 bases between. The CDR3 sequence is 16 residues long. In DNA form, the CDR3 reads TGTGCCAGCAGCCGAACCGCAGGGATAGCCAAAAACATTCAGTACTTC. It codes for CASSRTAGIAKNIQYF.

The sample holds a few counts of this clonotype. V is TRBV7-8 and J is TRBJ1-6, with 8 bases matching TRBD1. From germline, CDR1 is SGHVS and CDR2 FQNEAQ. Trimming at V came to 3 bases and at J to 7 bases, leaving 5 bases not matched to a gene. The CDR3 runs 15 residues. The CDR3, as DNA: TGTGCCAGCAGCTTTGGGGACAGGTTAAATTCACCCCTCCACTTT. Protein sequence: CASSFGDRLNSPLHF.

In its sample, this clonotype was seen a few times. The chain joins TRBV27 to TRBJ2-7, with D perhaps TRBD2 (6 bases). Trimming stripped 3 bases from V and 5 bases from J, with 14 bases between. The germline V gene has CDR1 MNHEY and CDR2 SMNVEV (reference sequence). This CDR3 is built from 14 residues. The CDR3 loop reads CASSFDGRRNEQYF. Written as DNA, the CDR3 is TGTGCCAGCAGTTTTGACGGGAGACGAAACGAGCAGTACTTC.

The rearrangement uses TRBV20-1 and TRBJ2-7; 8 positions match TRBD1. Germline CDR1 and CDR2: DFQATT and SNEGSKA (reference sequence). The CDR3 is 14 amino acids. The CDR3 nucleotides are TGCAGCCTAATCCCGGGACAGGTAAATCGCGAGCAGTACTTC. It translates to CSLIPGQVNREQYF.

This clonotype was counted only a few times. The J gene is TRBJ2-3, the V gene TRBV7-2; 7 nucleotides agree with TRBD2. The CDR3 extends over 15 amino acids. Germline V gene lookup returns CDR1 SGHTA and CDR2 FQGNSA. The junction had 9 bases not matched to a gene; V was cut back by 5 bases and J by 4 bases. The CDR3 is CASSPTSEPADTQYF. DNA for the CDR3: TGTGCCAGCAGCCCTACTAGCGAGCCGGCAGATACGCAGTATTTT.

The V call is TRBV5-1, the J call TRBJ1-1, with 7 bases that match TRBD1. Germline assignment: CDR1 SGHRS and CDR2 YFSETQ. Unmatched junction bases numbered 8, after V lost 4 bases and J lost 5 bases. There are 14 residues in the CDR3. The CDR3 nucleotides read TGCGCCAGCAGCCGGTCAACAGGGGTAACTGAAGCTTTCTTT. Encoded protein: CASSRSTGVTEAFF.

The V call is TRBV12-3 or TRBV12-4, the J call TRBJ1-1; D gene unclear. This CDR3 has 15 amino acids. V was shortened by 6 bases and J by 1 base, with 15 bases between the two germline ends. The CDR3 reads CASRIKSWANTEAFF. DNA for the CDR3: TGTGCCAGCAGAATAAAAAGCTGGGCGAACACTGAAGCTTTCTTT.